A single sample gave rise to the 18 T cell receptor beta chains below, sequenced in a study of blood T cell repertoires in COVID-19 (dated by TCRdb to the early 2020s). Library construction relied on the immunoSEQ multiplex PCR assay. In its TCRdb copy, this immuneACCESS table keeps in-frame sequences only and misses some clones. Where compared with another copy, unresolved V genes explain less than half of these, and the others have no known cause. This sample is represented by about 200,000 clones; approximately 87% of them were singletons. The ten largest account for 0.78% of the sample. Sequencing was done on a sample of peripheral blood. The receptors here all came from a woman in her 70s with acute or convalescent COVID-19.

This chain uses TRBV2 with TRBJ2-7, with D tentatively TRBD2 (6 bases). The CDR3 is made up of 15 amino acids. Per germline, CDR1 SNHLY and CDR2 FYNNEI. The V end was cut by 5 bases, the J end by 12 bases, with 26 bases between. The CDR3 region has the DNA TGTGCCAGCAGTCCCCAAGGCAGGGATCGGGGGTCCCTGTACTTC. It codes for CASSPQGRDRGSLYF.

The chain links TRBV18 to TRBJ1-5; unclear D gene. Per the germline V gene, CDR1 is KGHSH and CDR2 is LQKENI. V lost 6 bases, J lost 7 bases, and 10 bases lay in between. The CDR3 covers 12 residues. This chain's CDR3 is CASSAPQQPQHF. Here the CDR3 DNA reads TGTGCCAGCTCGGCCCCCCAACAGCCCCAGCATTTT.

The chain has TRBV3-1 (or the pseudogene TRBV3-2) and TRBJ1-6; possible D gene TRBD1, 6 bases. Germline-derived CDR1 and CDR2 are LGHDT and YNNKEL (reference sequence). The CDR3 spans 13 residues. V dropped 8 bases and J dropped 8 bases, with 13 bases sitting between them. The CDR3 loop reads CASAGTLDSPLHF. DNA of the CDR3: TGTGCCAGCGCCGGGACACTCGATTCACCCCTCCACTTT.

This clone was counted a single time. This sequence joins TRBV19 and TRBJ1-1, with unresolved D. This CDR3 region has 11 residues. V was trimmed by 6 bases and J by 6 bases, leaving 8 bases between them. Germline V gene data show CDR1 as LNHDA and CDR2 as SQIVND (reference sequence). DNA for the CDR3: TGTGCCAGTAGCCCGAGGGCTGAAGCTTTCTTT. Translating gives CASSPRAEAFF.

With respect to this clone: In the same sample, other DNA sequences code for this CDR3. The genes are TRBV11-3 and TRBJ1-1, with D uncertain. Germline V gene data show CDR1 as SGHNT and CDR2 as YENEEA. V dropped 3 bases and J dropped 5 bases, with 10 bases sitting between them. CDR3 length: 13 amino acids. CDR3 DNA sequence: TGTGCCAGCAGCTTTAGGACTGGGACTGAAGCTTTCTTT. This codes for CASSFRTGTEAFF. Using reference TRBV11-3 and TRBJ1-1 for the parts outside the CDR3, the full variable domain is EAGVVQSPRYKIIEKKQPVAFWCNPISGHNTLYWYLQNLGQGPELLIRYENEEAVDDSQLPKDRFSAERLKGVDSTLKIQPAELGDSAVYLCASSFRTGTEAFFGQGTRLTVV.

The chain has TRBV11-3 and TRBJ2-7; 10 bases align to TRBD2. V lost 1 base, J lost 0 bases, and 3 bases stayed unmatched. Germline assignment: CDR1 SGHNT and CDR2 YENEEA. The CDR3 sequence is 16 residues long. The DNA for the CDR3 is TGTGCCAGCAGCTTAGGCCCTAGCGGGGGCTCCTACGAGCAGTACTTC. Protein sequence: CASSLGPSGGSYEQYF. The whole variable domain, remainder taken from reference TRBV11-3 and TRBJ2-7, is EAGVVQSPRYKIIEKKQPVAFWCNPISGHNTLYWYLQNLGQGPELLIRYENEEAVDDSQLPKDRFSAERLKGVDSTLKIQPAELGDSAVYLCASSLGPSGGSYEQYFGPGTRLTVT.

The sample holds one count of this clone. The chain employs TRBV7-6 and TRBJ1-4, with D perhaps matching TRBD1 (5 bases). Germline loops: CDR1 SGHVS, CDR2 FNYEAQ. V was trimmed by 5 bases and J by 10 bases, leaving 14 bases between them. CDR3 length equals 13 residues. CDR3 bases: TGTGCCAGCAGCAACCCGGGGGAGGGAAAACTGTTTTTT. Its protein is CASSNPGEGKLFF.

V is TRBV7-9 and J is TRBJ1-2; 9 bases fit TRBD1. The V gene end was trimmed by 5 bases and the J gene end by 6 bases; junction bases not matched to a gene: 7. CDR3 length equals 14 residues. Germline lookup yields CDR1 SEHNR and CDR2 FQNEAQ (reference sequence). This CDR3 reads CASSRTGGPNGYTF. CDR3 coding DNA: TGTGCCAGCAGCCGTACAGGGGGCCCTAATGGCTACACCTTC.

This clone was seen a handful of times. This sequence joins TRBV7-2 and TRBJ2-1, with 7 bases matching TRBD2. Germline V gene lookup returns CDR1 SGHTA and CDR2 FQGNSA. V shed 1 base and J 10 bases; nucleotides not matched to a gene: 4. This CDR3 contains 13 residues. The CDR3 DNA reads TGTGCCAGCAGCTTAGGCGAGGGAGGGGAGCAGTTCTTC. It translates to CASSLGEGGEQFF.

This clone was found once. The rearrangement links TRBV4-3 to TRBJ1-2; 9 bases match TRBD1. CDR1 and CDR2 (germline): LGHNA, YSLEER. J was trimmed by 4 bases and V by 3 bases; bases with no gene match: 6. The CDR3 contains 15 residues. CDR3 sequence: CASSQSGQGAYGYTF. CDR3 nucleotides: TGCGCCAGCAGCCAGTCGGGACAGGGAGCCTATGGCTACACCTTC.

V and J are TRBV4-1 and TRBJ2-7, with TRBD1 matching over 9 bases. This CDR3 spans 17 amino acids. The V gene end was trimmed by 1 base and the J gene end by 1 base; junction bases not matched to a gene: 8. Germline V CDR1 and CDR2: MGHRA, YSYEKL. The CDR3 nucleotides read TGCGCCAGCAGCCAAGTCCTCGGGACAGGGACGTCCTACGAGCAGTACTTC. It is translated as CASSQVLGTGTSYEQYF.

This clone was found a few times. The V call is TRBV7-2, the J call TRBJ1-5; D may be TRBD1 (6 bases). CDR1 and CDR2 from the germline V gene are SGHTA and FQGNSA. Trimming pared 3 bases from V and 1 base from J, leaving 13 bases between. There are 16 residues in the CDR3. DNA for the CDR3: TGTGCCAGCAGCTTCCCCGCCGGGACAAGCAATCAGCCCCAGCATTTT. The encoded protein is CASSFPAGTSNQPQHF.

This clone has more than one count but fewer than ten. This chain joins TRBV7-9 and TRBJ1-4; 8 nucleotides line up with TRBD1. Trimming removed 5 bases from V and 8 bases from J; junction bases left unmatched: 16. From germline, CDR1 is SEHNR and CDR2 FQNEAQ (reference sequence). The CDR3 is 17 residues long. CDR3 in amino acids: CASSPRTGPGGREKLFF. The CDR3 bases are TGTGCCAGCAGCCCCCGGACAGGGCCCGGTGGGAGGGAAAAACTGTTTTTT.

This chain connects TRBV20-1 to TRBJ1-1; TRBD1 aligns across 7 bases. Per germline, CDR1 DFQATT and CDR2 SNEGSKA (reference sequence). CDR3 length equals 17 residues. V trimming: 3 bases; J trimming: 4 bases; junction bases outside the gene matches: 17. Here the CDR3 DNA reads TGCAGTGCTAGTACGTTCAGGTTGGGACAGACGGGCACTGAAGCTTTCTTT. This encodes CSASTFRLGQTGTEAFF.

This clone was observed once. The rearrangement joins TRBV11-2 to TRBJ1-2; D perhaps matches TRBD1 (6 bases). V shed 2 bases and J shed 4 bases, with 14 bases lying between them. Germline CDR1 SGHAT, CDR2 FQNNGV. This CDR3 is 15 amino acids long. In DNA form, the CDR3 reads TGTGCCAGCAGCTTAACAGGGATCTCTCTCTATGGCTACACCTTC. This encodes CASSLTGISLYGYTF.

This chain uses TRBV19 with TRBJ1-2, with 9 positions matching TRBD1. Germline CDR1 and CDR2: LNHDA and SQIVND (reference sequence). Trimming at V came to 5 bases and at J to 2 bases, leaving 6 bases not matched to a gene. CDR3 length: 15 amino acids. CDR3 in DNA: TGTGCCAGTAGTTTTCGTGGGACAGGGAACTATGGCTACACCTTC. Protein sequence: CASSFRGTGNYGYTF.

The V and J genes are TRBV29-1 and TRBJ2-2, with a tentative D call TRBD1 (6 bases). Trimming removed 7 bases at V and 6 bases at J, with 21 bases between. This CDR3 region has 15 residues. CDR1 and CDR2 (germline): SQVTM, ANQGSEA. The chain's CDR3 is CSATGSLYNAGELFF. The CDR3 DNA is TGCAGCGCGACAGGCTCACTCTACAACGCCGGGGAGCTGTTTTTT.

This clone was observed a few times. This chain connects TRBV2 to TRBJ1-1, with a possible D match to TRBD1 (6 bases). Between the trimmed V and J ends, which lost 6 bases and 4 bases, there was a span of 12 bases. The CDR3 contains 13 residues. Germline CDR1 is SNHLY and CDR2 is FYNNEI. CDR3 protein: CASRLTGSTEAFF. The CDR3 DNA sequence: TGTGCCAGCAGGTTGACAGGTTCCACTGAAGCTTTCTTT.